This TCR beta chain was observed in a study of T cells in Graves' hyperthyroidism and ophthalmopathy. At least ten counts were recorded for this clonotype. TCR beta CDR3 region amplification was performed from RNA transcripts. Initially, a first-round RT-PCR of the TCR CDR3 employed the HTBI primer set. Using its own MiXCR run on the multiplex PCR reads, TCRdb lists one record per CDR3 protein. The sample carries about 530,000 distinct CDR3 sequences, 17% recorded once. In the ophthalmopathy cohort, Clinical Activity Score was at least 3, NOSPECS grade at least 4, and duration under 3 months. Patients were excluded for uncontrolled infection, other autoimmune disease, pregnancy or lactation. For the diagnoses, clinical symptoms, serum thyroxine and TRAb, thyroid ultrasound and orbital computed tomography were used. This receptor was taken from a woman between 18 and 29 years old with Graves' ophthalmopathy. The sample comprised blood.

The CDR3 nucleotides read TGTGCCAGCAGCTTGGGGACGGTCGTCTATGGCTACACCTTC. It codes for CASSLGTVVYGYTF. This chain connects TRBV5-6 to TRBJ1-2; unclear D gene. Germline V gives CDR1 SGHDT, CDR2 YYEEEE. The CDR3 is 14 amino acids. V lost 0 bases, J lost 4 bases, and 10 bases lay in between.